This paragraph reports one T cell receptor beta chain. Its cognate antigen is unknown. Clones were sequenced by immunoSEQ multiplex PCR, and TCRdb holds only the in-frame ones, with some missing. The sample carries 90,000 to 100,000 clones, roughly 81% recorded once. All the patients suffered relapse after autologous stem cell transplantation, and brentuximab vedotin exposure differed. The sample originates from a study of PD-1 blockade in classical Hodgkin lymphoma. Study-level points and caveats: Some patients began nivolumab under 1 year after ASCT. These patients were excluded from later analyses.

Germline CDR1 SGDLS, CDR2 YYNGEE. J was trimmed by 8 bases and V by 5 bases; bases with no gene match: 4. The CDR3 is 12 amino acids. This clonotype originated in a human donor with classical Hodgkin lymphoma. The sequences come from peripheral blood mononuclear cells (PBMCs), collected before the second cycle of nivolumab. The chain joins TRBV9 to TRBJ1-2; TRBD1 matches 9 bases. CDR3 coding DNA: TGTGCCAGCAGTAGGACAGGGGTGGGCTACACCTTC. It encodes CASSRTGVGYTF.